The 10 T cell receptor beta chains reported below all come from one sample, sequenced in a study of T cell clonality in common variable immunodeficiency. Broader study findings: Fewer deletions and N-nucleotide insertions were reportedly seen in common variable immunodeficiency TCR beta sequences.

Antigens of these TCRs are unknown. Produced via immunoSEQ multiplex PCR; TCRdb's table is partial and in-frame only. The sample contains fewer than 15,000 clones, none of them singletons. Sequencing was performed on peripheral blood mononuclear cells. Every receptor here comes from a human donor with common variable immunodeficiency.

This clone has a handful of counts. With the read ending 3 residues before the CDR3 end, the germline J gene is used to fill in that end. The chain couples TRBV7-2 to TRBJ1-1, with a weak D call TRBD1 (6 bases). The germline gives CDR1 SGHTA, CDR2 FQGNSA. The CDR3 length is 14 residues. V was trimmed by 5 bases and J by 4 bases, leaving 14 bases between them. CDR3 DNA, as far as it was read: TGTGCCAGCAGCAAAAACAGGGCTGTCACTGAA. Translated: CASSKNRAVTE. The full CDR3 is CASSKNRAVTEAFF.

In the case of this clone: With the read ending 3 residues before the CDR3 end, the germline J gene is used to fill in that end. The genes are TRBV7-2 and TRBJ2-4; tentative D call: TRBD2 (5 bases). Per the germline V gene, CDR1 is SGHTA and CDR2 is FQGNSA. V dropped 4 bases and J dropped 8 bases, with 18 bases sitting between them. The CDR3 runs to 15 residues. The part of the CDR3 DNA that was read is TGTGCCAGCAGCTCCCTACTAGTTAACATCGACATT. Translation: CASSSLLVNIDI. The complete CDR3 sequence is CASSSLLVNIDIQYF.

This clone was detected only a few times. The CDR3 extends 3 residues past the end of the read, so its final part is completed from the germline J gene. The chain couples TRBV7-2 to TRBJ2-7; possibly TRBD1 for D (5 bases). V shed 3 bases and J shed 0 bases, with 12 bases lying between them. The CDR3 is 15 amino acids. Germline CDR1 SGHTA, CDR2 FQGNSA. The CDR3 reads CASSFFPDSSYEQYF. Partial CDR3 DNA: TGTGCCAGCAGCTTTTTCCCCGACAGCTCCTACGAG.

A remark on this clone: The read falls 3 residues short of the CDR3 end, and the missing part is taken from the germline J gene. The chain has TRBV7-2 and TRBJ1-2; unclear D gene. The CDR3 is 14 residues long. With 2 bases removed from V and 0 bases from J, the gap between germline ends came to 7 bases. The germline gives CDR1 SGHTA, CDR2 FQGNSA. CDR3 residues: CASSLRVANYGYTF. CDR3 DNA (partial): TGTGCCAGCAGCTTAAGGGTAGCTAACTATGGC.

This clone was seen many times. The read ends 3 residues early relative to the CDR3; the germline J gene fills the gap. The V call is TRBV5-1, the J call TRBJ2-3; D gene unclear. The V gene lost 1 base and the J gene lost 5 bases, with 2 bases spanning the gap. The CDR3 sequence is 11 residues long. Germline CDR1 is SGHRS and CDR2 is YFSETQ. Partial CDR3 DNA: TGCGCCAGCAGCTTGCAAGATACG. It yields the protein CASSLQDT. The full CDR3 sequence reads CASSLQDTQYF.

Ten or more counts support this clone. The read ends 3 residues before the CDR3 terminus; that terminus is restored from the germline J gene. The chain couples TRBV29-1 to TRBJ1-1; D remains unclear. This CDR3 has 13 amino acids. V gave up 6 bases and J gave up 4 bases, with 15 bases separating them. The germline CDR1 and CDR2 sequences are SQVTM and ANQGSEA. The CDR3 loop is CSVQAGEGTEAFF. CDR3 DNA, as far as it was read: TGCAGCGTGCAGGCGGGCGAGGGCACTGAA.

This clone was detected only a few times. The read is 3 residues too short to cover the CDR3 end, so that end is filled in from the germline J gene. The rearrangement uses TRBV7-6 and TRBJ2-7; 8 bases match TRBD1. CDR3 length: 16 amino acids. Germline CDR1 SGHVS, CDR2 FNYEAQ. The ends lost 2 bases at V and 2 bases at J; junction bases unmatched: 8. The sequenced part of the CDR3 DNA is TGTGCCAGCAGCTTACCAGCAGGGGGCGACCCCTACGAG. It yields the protein CASSLPAGGDPYE. The whole CDR3 reads CASSLPAGGDPYEQYF.

For this clone: The CDR3 is cut off 3 residues early in the read; its end comes from the germline J gene. The chain combines TRBV7-3 with TRBJ2-5, with 8 bases aligning to TRBD2. V lost 3 bases, J lost 5 bases, and 8 bases stayed unmatched. The CDR3 totals 15 residues. The V gene's germline CDR1 is SGHTA and CDR2 FQGTGA. CDR3 loop: CASSFEAGGMETQYF. The sequenced part of the CDR3 DNA is TGTGCCAGCAGCTTCGAGGCGGGGGGTATGGAGACC.

This clone was detected only a few times. The read comes to an end 3 residues before the CDR3 does, leaving the germline J gene to fill in the end. The chain couples TRBV19 to TRBJ2-3; 9 bases fit TRBD2. The ends lost 3 bases at V and 2 bases at J; junction bases unmatched: 3. This CDR3 contains 15 residues. Germline assignment: CDR1 LNHDA and CDR2 SQIVND (reference sequence). Here the CDR3 reads CASSMSGGTTDTQYF. The sequenced CDR3 bases are TGTGCCAGTAGTATGAGCGGGGGGACCACAGATACG.

Details on this clone: The read finishes 3 residues shy of the CDR3 end, and the germline J gene is used to complete it. J is TRBJ1-1 and V is TRBV19; 7 bases fit TRBD1. Trimming removed 4 bases from V and 1 base from J; junction bases left unmatched: 6. CDR1 is LNHDA, CDR2 SQIVND, per germline (reference sequence). The CDR3 is 15 residues long. The CDR3 reads CASSTLQGRNTEAFF. Partial CDR3 DNA: TGTGCCAGTAGTACCCTACAGGGGAGGAACACTGAA. Variable domain in full (rest from reference TRBV19 and TRBJ1-1): DGGITQSPKYLFRKEGQNVTLSCEQNLNHDAMYWYRQDPGQGLRLIYYSQIVNDFQKGDIAEGYSVSREKKESFPLTVTSAQKNPTAFYLCASSTLQGRNTEAFFGQGTRLTVV.